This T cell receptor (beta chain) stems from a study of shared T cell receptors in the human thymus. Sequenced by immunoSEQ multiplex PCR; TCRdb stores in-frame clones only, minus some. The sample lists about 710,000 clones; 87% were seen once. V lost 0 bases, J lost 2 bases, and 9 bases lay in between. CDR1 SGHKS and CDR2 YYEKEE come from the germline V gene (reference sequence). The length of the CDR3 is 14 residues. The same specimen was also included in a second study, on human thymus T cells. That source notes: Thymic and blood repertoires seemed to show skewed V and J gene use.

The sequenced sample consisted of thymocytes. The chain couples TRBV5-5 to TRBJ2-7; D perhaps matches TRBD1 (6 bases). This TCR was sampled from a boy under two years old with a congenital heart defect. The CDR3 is CASSLGGQTYEQYF. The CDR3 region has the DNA TGTGCCAGCAGCTTGGGGGGGCAGACCTACGAGCAGTACTTC.